This T cell receptor (beta chain) originates from a study of blood T cell repertoires in COVID-19. This clone was seen only once. Enrolled during active infection, Seattle patients were then followed longitudinally. The germline CDR1 and CDR2 sequences are SGHNT and YYREEE (reference sequence). The CDR3 extends over 14 amino acids. Unmatched junction bases numbered 6, after V lost 3 bases and J lost 5 bases. The table came from immunoSEQ multiplex PCR; TCRdb's copy has only in-frame clones and leaves some out. The sample shows about 160,000 clones, 82% of them seen only once. The source of this sequence is a woman aged 40 to 50 with COVID-19, enrolled during active disease. The chain links TRBV5-4 to TRBJ1-2, with 8 bases fitting TRBD1. The sequencing input was peripheral blood. This CDR3 reads CASSWGQEGYGYTF. CDR3 sequence (DNA): TGTGCCAGCAGCTGGGGACAGGAGGGTTATGGCTACACCTTC.